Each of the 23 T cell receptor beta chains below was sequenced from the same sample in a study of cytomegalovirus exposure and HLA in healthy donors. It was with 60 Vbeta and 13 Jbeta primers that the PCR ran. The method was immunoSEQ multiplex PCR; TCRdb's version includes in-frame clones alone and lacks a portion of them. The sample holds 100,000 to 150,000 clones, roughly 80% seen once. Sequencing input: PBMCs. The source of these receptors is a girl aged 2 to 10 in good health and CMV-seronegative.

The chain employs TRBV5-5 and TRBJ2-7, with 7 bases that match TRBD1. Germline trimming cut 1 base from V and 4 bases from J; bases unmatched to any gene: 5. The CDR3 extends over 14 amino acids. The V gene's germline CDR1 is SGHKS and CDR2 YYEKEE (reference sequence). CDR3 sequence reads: CASSLFHRGYEQYF. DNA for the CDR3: TGTGCCAGCAGCTTGTTCCACAGGGGTTACGAGCAGTACTTC.

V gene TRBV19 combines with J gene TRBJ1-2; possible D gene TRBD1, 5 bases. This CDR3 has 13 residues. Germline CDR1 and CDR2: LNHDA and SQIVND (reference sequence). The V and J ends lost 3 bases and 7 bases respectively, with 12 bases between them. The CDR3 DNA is TGTGCCAGTAGTATGGGGCAGGGTTTTGGCTACACCTTC. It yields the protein CASSMGQGFGYTF.

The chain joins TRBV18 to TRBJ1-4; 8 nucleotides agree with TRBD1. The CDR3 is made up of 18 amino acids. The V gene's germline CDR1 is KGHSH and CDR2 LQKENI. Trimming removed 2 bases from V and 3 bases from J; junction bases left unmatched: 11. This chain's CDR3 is CASSPSPGGLSANEKLFF. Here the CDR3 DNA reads TGTGCCAGCTCACCATCCCCAGGGGGCTTGTCGGCTAATGAAAAACTGTTTTTT.

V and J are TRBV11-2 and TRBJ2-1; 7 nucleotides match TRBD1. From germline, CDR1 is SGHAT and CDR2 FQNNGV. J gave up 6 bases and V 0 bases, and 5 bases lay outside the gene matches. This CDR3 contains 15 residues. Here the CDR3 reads CASSLEVTGSNEQFF. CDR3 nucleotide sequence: TGTGCCAGCAGCTTAGAGGTGACAGGGAGCAATGAGCAGTTCTTC.

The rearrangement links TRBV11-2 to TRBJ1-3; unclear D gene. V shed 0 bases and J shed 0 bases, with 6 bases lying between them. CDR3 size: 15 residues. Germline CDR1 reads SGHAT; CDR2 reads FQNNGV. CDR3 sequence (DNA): TGTGCCAGCAGCTTAGAGGCGGACTCTGGAAACACCATATATTTT. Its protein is CASSLEADSGNTIYF.

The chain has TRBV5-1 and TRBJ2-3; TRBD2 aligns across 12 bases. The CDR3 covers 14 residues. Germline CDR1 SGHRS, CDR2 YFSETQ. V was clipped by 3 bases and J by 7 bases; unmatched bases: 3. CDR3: CASSSTSGGYTQYF. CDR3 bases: TGCGCCAGCAGCTCGACTAGCGGGGGCTATACGCAGTATTTT.

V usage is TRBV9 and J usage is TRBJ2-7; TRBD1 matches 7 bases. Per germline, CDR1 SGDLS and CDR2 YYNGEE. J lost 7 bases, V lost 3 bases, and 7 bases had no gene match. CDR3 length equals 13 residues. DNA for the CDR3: TGTGCCAGCAGCGCGGACGGCAGGGGGGAGCAGTACTTC. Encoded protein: CASSADGRGEQYF.

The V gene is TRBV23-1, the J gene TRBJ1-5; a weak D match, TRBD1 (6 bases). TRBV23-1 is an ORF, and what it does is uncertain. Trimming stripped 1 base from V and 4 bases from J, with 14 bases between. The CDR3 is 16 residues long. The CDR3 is CASSQWKTGTNQPQHF. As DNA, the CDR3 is TGCGCCAGCAGTCAATGGAAGACAGGCACAAATCAGCCCCAGCATTTT.

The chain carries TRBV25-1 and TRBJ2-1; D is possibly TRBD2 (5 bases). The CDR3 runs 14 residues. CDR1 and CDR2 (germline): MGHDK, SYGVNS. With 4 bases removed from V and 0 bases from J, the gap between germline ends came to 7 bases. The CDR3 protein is CASSGRSSYNEQFF. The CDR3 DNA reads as TGTGCCAGCAGTGGGAGGAGCTCCTACAATGAGCAGTTCTTC.

The CDR3 reads CASSLGGKAMTGELFF. The CDR3 coding sequence is TGTGCCAGCAGCTTAGGGGGCAAAGCTATGACCGGGGAGCTGTTTTTT. The chain combines TRBV7-9 with TRBJ2-2, with D perhaps matching TRBD1 (5 bases). The germline V and J ends were trimmed by 1 base and 5 bases, with 14 bases remaining between them. The CDR3 spans 16 residues. CDR1 is SEHNR and CDR2 is FQNEAQ in the germline V gene (reference sequence).

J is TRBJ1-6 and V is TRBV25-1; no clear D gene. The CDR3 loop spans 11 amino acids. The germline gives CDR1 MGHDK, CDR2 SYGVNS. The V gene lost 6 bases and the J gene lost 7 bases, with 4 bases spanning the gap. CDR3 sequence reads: CASRLNSPLHF. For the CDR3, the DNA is TGTGCCAGCAGACTAAATTCACCCCTCCACTTT.

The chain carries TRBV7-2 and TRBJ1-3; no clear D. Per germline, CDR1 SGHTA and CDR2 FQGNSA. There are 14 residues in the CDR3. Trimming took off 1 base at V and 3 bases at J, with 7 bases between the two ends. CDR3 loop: CASSLVFLGNTIYF. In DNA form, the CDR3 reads TGTGCCAGCAGCTTAGTTTTTCTTGGAAACACCATATATTTT.

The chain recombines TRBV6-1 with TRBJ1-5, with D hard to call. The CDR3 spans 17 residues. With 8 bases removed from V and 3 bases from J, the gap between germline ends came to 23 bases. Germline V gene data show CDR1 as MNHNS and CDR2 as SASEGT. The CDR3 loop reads CASGVPFGVVDNQPQHF. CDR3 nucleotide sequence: TGTGCCAGCGGTGTACCGTTCGGGGTAGTAGACAATCAGCCCCAGCATTTT.

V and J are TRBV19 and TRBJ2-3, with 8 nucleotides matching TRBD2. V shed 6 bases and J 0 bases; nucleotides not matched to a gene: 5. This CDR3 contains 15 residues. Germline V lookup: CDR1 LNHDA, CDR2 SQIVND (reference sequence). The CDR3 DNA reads TGTGCCAGTAGGGGGACGGGGGGGAGCACAGATACGCAGTATTTT. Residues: CASRGTGGSTDTQYF.

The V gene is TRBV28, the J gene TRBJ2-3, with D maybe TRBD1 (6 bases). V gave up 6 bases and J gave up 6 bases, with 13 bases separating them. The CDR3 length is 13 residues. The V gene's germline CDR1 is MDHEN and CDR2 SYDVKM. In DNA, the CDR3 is TGTGCCAGCAGCCCCCCCCAGGGGGATACGCAGTATTTT. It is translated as CASSPPQGDTQYF.

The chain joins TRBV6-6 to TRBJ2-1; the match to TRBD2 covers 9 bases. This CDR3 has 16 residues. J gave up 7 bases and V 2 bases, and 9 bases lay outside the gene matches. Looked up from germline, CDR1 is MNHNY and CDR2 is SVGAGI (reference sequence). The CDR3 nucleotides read TGTGCCAGCAGTTACCCGGGACTAGCCGTCCCTAATGAGCAGTTCTTC. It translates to CASSYPGLAVPNEQFF.

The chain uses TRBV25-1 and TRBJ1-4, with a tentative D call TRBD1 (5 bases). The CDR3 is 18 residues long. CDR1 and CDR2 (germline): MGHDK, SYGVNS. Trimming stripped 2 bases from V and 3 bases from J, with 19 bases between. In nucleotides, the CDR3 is TGTGCCAGCAGTGAACCGGGACTTATATACGAGGCTAATGAAAAACTGTTTTTT. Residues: CASSEPGLIYEANEKLFF.

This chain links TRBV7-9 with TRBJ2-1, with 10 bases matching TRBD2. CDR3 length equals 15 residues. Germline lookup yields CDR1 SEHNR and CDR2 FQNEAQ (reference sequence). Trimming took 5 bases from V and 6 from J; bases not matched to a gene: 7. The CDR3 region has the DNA TGTGCCAGCAGCCCAAGAGCGGGGGGGCGCAATGAGCAGTTCTTC. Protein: CASSPRAGGRNEQFF.

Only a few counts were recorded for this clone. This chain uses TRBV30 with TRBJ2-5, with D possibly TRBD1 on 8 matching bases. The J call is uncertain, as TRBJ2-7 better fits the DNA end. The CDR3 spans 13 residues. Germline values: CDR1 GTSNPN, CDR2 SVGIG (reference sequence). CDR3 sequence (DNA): TGTGCCTGGTCGACAGGGGACTACTACGAGCAGTACTTC. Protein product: CAWSTGDYYEQYF.

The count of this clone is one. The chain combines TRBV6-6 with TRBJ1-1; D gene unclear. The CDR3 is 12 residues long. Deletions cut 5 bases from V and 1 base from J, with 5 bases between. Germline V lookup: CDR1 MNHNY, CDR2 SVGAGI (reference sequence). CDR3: CASSAGNTEAFF. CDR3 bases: TGTGCCAGCAGTGCAGGGAACACTGAAGCTTTCTTT.

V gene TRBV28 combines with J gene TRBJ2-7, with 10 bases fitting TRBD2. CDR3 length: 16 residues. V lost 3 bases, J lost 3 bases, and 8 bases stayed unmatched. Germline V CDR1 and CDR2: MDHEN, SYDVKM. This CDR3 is CASSFPRLAGRYEQYF. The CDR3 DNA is TGTGCCAGCAGTTTCCCCAGACTAGCGGGCCGCTACGAGCAGTACTTC.

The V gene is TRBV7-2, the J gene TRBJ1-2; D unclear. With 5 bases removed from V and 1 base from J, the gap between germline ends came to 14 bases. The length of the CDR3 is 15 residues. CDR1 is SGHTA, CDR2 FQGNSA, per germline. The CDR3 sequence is CASSPMDTVNYGYTF. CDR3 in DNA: TGTGCCAGCAGCCCGATGGATACAGTTAACTATGGCTACACCTTC.

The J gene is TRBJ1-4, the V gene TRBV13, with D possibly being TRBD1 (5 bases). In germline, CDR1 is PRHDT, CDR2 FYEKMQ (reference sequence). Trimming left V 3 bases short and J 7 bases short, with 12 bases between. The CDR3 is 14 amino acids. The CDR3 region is CASSFRALGEKLFF. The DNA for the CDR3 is TGTGCCAGCAGCTTCAGGGCCCTTGGTGAAAAACTGTTTTTT.